The clone carrying this T cell receptor beta chain was seen once. Other DNA sequences in this sample translate to the same CDR3. The CDR3 spans 15 residues. The germline V gene encodes CDR1 SGHRS and CDR2 YFSETQ. The J segment lost 4 bases and the V segment lost 1 base, leaving 6 bases of the junction unmatched. The sample comes from a study of early stage breast cancer tumors. Some clones are missing from TCRdb's copy, which holds only in-frame ones; the method was immunoSEQ multiplex PCR. The sample has about 38,000 clones; approximately 69% are singletons. Sequencing input: blood. This chain joins TRBV5-1 and TRBJ1-1; 8 bases map to TRBD1. The clonotype comes from a person in their sixties with breast cancer. The CDR3 sequence: CASSLNTGGGTEAFF. CDR3 nucleotides: TGCGCCAGCAGCTTGAACACAGGGGGAGGCACTGAAGCTTTCTTT.